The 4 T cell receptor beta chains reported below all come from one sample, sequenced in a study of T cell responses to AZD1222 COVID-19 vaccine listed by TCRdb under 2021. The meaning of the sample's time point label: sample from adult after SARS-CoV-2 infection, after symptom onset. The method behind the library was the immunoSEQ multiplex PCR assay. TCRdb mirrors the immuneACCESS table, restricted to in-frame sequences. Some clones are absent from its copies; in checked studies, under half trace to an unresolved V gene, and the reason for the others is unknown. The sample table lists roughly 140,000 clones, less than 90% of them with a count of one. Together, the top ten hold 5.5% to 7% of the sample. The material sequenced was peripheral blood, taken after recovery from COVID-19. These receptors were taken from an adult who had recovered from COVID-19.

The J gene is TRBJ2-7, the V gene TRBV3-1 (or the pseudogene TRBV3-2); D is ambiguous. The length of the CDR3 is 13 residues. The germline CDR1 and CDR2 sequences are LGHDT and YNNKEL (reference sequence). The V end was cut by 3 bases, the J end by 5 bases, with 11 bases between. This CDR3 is CASSHPRRHEQYF. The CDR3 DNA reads TGTGCCAGCAGCCACCCCCGAAGGCACGAGCAGTACTTC.

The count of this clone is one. The CDR3 is CASSLMTEAGNTIYF. CDR3 bases: TGCGCCAGCAGCTTGATGACAGAAGCTGGAAACACCATATATTTT. J is TRBJ1-3 and V is TRBV5-1; TRBD1 is a possible D gene (5 bases). Trimming shortened V by 1 base and J by 2 bases, and 10 bases separated the two germline ends. This CDR3 contains 15 residues. Germline values: CDR1 SGHRS, CDR2 YFSETQ.

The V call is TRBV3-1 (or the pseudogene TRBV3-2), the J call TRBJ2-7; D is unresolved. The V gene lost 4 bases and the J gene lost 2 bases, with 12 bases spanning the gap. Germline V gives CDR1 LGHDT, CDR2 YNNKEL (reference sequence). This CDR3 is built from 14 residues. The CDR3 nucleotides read TGTGCCAGCAGCCTCTGGACCGCCGCCTACGAGCAGTACTTC. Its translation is CASSLWTAAYEQYF.

Written as DNA, the CDR3 is TGTGCCAGCAGTTTCCAAGCGGCCAACACTGAAGCTTTCTTT. It is translated as CASSFQAANTEAFF. V gene TRBV27 combines with J gene TRBJ1-1; D unclear. The germline gives CDR1 MNHEY, CDR2 SMNVEV (reference sequence). This CDR3 region has 14 residues. The V gene lost 3 bases and the J gene lost 2 bases, with 10 bases spanning the gap.